The present TCR beta chain was sequenced within a study of blood T cell repertoires in COVID-19. Study in general: From T cells, B-cell-depleted T cells, or PBMCs came the material, which was cDNA or gDNA.

This clone was counted many times. Sequencing was performed with immunoSEQ multiplex PCR; in TCRdb, only in-frame clones are kept and a portion is missing. The sample consists of more than 200,000 clones, approximately 80% of them appearing once. Participant reports of clinical history set cohort assignment. Germline V CDR1 and CDR2: SNHLY, FYNNEI. CDR3 length: 13 amino acids. The ends were cut back, 6 bases at V and 14 bases at J, with 17 bases in the middle. The chain carries TRBV2 and TRBJ1-6, with D unclear. What was sequenced was PBMCs or T cells enriched from blood (not recorded which). The sequence derives from a man aged 25 to 40 with acute COVID-19. DNA for the CDR3: TGTGCCAGCAGCCCCCTTATCTTTGCGGCCCTCCACTTT. Translated, it gives CASSPLIFAALHF.